This record concerns one TCR beta chain sequence. Antigen: not known. This may be a read error: a much more frequent sequence differs by one nucleotide. This sample was included in a study of spatial heterogeneity in lung cancer. Time point here: sample taken at primary tumor resection. The donors, around 71 patients with untreated early-stage non-small cell lung cancer, provided the samples. The study, taken as a whole, reports: Higher tumor mutation counts went along with higher counts of expanded intratumoral alpha and beta TCRs.

V lost 0 bases and J lost 5; bases outside the gene matches: 5. The germline V gene has CDR1 DFQATT and CDR2 SNEGSKA (reference sequence). This CDR3 is 16 amino acids long. TCRdb passed the 5' RACE reads through MiXCR, listing each CDR3 protein once. Of about 22,000 distinct CDR3 sequences listed, around 9.2% are singletons. The sequencing used lung tumor tissue, collected at surgery. The chain employs TRBV20-1 and TRBJ2-7; 15 bases match TRBD2. The clonotype originates from a male donor with early-stage non-small cell lung cancer. The chain's CDR3 is CSARDLGLAGGDEQYF. In DNA form, the CDR3 reads TGCAGTGCTAGAGACCTGGGACTAGCGGGAGGAGACGAGCAGTACTTC.